These T cell receptor beta chains were read from a single sample in a study of neoadjuvant anti-PD-1 for oral cavity cancer. The protocol was immunoSEQ multiplex PCR, while the TCRdb copy is restricted to in-frame clones and leaves out a portion. The sample contains about 68,000 clones, more than 75% of which appear only once. Sequenced here: PBMCs, sampled after nivolumab (anti-PD-1) treatment. These receptors were obtained from a person aged 35-80 years with oral cavity squamous cell carcinoma. The conserved cysteine and the conserved F or W are not part of the CDR3 here.

v_gene	j_gene	CDR3aa
TRBV6-5	TRBJ1-3	ASSPLPGSGNTIY
TRBV6-5	TRBJ2-7	ASSDPGSYEQY
TRBV30	TRBJ2-2	ARRTSGNSGELF
TRBV6-5	TRBJ1-1	ASSSGSNTGRGGAF
TRBV10-1	TRBJ2-7	ASSGGSSYEQY
TRBV10-3	TRBJ2-7	AISGLNQGHEQY
TRBV7-9	TRBJ2-1	ASRILEYNEQF
TRBV6-5	TRBJ1-2	ASRPQEDGYT
TRBV5-1	TRBJ1-2	ASSLMVPRDGYT
TRBV6-1	TRBJ2-7	ASSTSSGPYEQY
TRBV2	TRBJ1-5	ASSATGQGAFIRPQH
TRBV19	TRBJ2-5	ASRPKGARGETQY
TRBV2	TRBJ1-4	ASSEFRFNEKLF
TRBV2	TRBJ1-1	ASMVIGGTEAF
TRBV21-1	TRBJ2-1	ASRGCLAGRCNEQF
TRBV4-1	TRBJ1-3	ASSLGTAGNTIY
TRBV5-1	TRBJ2-7	ASSLEVTGSSYEQY
TRBV28	TRBJ1-1	ASSSGQGGLKLV
TRBV5-1	TRBJ1-4	ASSLQGFTNEKLF
TRBV28	TRBJ2-2	ASSDPGTGKAGELF
TRBV6-1	TRBJ2-7	ASSDRDNYVYEQY
TRBV19	TRBJ2-7	ASSRGPPYEQY
TRBV15	TRBJ1-2	ATSSLNPRAGGDQGYT
TRBV7-7	TRBJ2-2	ASSQSGTGELF
TRBV9	TRBJ2-6	ASSERHLSGANVLT
TRBV5-1	TRBJ1-1	ASQGATEAF
TRBV11-2	TRBJ2-5	ASSLVEGAQETQY
TRBV20-1	TRBJ1-1	SAKGGTEAF
TRBV2	TRBJ1-2	ASSTGTVYGYT
TRBV11-1	TRBJ2-1	ASGTGVNEQF
TRBV6-1	TRBJ2-1	ASRGLISNEQF
TRBV9	TRBJ2-1	ASSDGQGTYNEQF
TRBV5-1	TRBJ2-7	ASSLASSGGGSYEQY
TRBV6-5	TRBJ1-1	ASSYFGGATEAF
TRBV12-5	TRBJ1-1	ASGLGKYNDPENTEAF
TRBV10-3	TRBJ1-2	ATSGGTGDYGYT
TRBV28	TRBJ1-2	ASRAARTEDYGYT
TRBV10-2	TRBJ2-2	AGSLGGDTGELF
TRBV7-9	TRBJ2-2	ASSSGLAGSGELF
TRBV6-6	TRBJ2-7	ASSTRQGSNEQY
TRBV7-3	TRBJ2-3	ASSLMASTDTQY
TRBV19	TRBJ1-5	ASQQGAVQVNQPQH
TRBV30	TRBJ1-1	AWSEGHTEAF
TRBV5-5	TRBJ1-2	ASSSGSGTNYGYT
TRBV27	TRBJ2-6	ASRGQGSSGANVLT
TRBV2	TRBJ2-3	ASSESSGSITDTQY
TRBV9	TRBJ2-3	ASSGIQGTSYPDTQY
TRBV28	TRBJ2-7	ASSFIGVHEQY
TRBV6-5	TRBJ2-3	ASRRLAERDTQY
TRBV11-2	TRBJ2-7	ASSADRAGAEQY
TRBV7-2	TRBJ2-7	ASSLKLSQYEQY
TRBV5-4	TRBJ2-2	ASSLAGQAGELF
TRBV11-2	TRBJ1-1	ASSRLTIENTEAF
TRBV2	TRBJ2-7	ASTGRENYEQY
TRBV10-3	TRBJ2-5	AISKLAGAQETQY
TRBV27	TRBJ1-5	ASSLQGYNQPQH
TRBV6-5	TRBJ1-5	ASSGVGNQPQH
TRBV5-1	TRBJ2-1	ASSLDSTSGYEQF
TRBV15	TRBJ1-4	ATSRGPNEKLF
TRBV15	TRBJ2-3	ATSSFQASGDTQY